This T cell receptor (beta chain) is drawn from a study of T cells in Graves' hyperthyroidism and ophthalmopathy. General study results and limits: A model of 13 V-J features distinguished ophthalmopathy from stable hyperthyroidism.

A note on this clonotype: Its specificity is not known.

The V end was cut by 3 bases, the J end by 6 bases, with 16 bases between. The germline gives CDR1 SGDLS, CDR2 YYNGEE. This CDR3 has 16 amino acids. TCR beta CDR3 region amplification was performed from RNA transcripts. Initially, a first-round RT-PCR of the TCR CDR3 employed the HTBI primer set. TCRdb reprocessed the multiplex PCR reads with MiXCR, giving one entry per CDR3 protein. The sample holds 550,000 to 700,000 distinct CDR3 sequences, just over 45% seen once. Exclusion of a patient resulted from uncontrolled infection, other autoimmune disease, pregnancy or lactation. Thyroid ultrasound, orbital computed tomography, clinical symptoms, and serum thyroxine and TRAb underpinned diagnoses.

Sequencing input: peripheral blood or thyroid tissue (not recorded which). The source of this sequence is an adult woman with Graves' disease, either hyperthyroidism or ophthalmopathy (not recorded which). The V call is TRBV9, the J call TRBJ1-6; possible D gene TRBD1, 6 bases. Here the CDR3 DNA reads TGTGCCAGCAGCGGATCCCGGGACACGATTAATTCACCCCTCCACTTT. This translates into CASSGSRDTINSPLHF.